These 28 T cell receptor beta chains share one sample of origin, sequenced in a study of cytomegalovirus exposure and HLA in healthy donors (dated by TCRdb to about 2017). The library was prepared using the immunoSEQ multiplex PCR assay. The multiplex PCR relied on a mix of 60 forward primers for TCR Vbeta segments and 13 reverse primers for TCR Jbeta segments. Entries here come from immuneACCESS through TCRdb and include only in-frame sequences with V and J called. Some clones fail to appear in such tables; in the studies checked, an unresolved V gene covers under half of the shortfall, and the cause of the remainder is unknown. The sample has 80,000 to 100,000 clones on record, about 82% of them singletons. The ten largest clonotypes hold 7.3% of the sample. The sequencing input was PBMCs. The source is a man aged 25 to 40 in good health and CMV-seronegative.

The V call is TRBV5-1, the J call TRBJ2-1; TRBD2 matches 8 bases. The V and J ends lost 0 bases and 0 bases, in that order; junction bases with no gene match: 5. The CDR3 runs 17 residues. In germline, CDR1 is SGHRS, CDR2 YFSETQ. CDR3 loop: CASSLGLAGPSYNEQFF. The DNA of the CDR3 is TGCGCCAGCAGCTTGGGTCTAGCGGGCCCCTCCTACAATGAGCAGTTCTTC.

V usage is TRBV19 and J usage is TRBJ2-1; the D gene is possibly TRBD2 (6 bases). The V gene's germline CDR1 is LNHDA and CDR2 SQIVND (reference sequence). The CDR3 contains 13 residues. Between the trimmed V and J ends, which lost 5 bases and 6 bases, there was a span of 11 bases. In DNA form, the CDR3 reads TGTGCCAGTAGTCCTGGGACTCGCAATGAGCAGTTCTTC. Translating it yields CASSPGTRNEQFF. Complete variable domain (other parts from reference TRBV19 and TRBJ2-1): DGGITQSPKYLFRKEGQNVTLSCEQNLNHDAMYWYRQDPGQGLRLIYYSQIVNDFQKGDIAEGYSVSREKKESFPLTVTSAQKNPTAFYLCASSPGTRNEQFFGPGTRLTVL.

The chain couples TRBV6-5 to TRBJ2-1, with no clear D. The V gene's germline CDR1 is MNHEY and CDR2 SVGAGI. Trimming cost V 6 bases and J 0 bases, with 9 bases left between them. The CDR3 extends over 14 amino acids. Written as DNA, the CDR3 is TGTGCCAGCAGAAGCGCCTCCTCCTACAATGAGCAGTTCTTC. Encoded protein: CASRSASSYNEQFF.

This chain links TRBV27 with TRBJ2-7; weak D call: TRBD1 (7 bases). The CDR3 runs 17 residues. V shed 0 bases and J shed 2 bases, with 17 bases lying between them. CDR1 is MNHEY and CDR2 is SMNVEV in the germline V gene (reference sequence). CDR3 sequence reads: CASSLSEGASFPYEQYF. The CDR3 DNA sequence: TGTGCCAGCAGTTTATCGGAGGGGGCCTCCTTTCCCTACGAGCAGTACTTC.

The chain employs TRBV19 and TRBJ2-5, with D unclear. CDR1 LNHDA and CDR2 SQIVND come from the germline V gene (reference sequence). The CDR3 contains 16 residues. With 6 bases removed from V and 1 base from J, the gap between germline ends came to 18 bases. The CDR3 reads CASRPTVPSFQETQYF. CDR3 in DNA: TGTGCCAGTAGGCCTACAGTGCCCTCCTTCCAAGAGACCCAGTACTTC.

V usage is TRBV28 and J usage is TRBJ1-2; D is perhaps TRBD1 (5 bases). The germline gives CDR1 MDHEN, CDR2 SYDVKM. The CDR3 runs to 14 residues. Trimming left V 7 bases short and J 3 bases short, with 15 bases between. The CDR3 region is CASMAGDGHYGYTF. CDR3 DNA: TGTGCCAGCATGGCGGGGGACGGGCACTATGGCTACACCTTC.

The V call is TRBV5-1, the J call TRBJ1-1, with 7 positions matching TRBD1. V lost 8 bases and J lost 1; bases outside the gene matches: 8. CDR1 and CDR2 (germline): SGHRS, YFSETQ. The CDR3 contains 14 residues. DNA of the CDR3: TGCGCCAGTAACACAGGGGATGGGAACACTGAAGCTTTCTTT. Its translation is CASNTGDGNTEAFF.

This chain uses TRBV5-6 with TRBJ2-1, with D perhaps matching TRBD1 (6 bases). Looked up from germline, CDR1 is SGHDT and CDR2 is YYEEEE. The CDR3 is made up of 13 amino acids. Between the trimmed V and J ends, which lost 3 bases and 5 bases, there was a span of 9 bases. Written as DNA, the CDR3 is TGTGCCAGCAGCTCCCGGACAGACAATGAGCAGTTCTTC. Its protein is CASSSRTDNEQFF.

CDR3 sequence (DNA): TGTGCCAGCAGCCAACGGGACAGGGCCGGGGAGCTGTTTTTT. Translated, it gives CASSQRDRAGELFF. This chain connects TRBV14 to TRBJ2-2, with TRBD1 matching 9 bases. V shed 2 bases and J 6 bases; nucleotides not matched to a gene: 1. This CDR3 spans 14 amino acids. Germline V gene lookup returns CDR1 SGHDN and CDR2 FVKESK.

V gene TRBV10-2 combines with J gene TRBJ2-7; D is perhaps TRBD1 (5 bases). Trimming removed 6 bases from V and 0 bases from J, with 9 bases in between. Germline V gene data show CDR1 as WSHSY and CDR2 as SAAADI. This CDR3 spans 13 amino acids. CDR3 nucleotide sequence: TGCGCCAGCAGCCCGACAGTCTCCTACGAGCAGTACTTC. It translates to CASSPTVSYEQYF.

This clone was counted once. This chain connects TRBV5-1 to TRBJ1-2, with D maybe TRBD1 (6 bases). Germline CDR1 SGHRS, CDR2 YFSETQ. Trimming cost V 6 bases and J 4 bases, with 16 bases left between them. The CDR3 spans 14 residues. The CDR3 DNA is TGCGCCAGCACACAGATACAGGGCACCTATGGCTACACCTTC. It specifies CASTQIQGTYGYTF.

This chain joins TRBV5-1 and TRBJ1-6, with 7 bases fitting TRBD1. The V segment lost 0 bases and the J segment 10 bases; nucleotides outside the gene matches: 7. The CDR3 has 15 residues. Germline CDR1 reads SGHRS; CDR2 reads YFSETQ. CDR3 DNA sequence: TGCGCCAGCAGCTTGGAAGGGGGCGGCCGGTCACCCCTCCACTTT. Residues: CASSLEGGGRSPLHF.

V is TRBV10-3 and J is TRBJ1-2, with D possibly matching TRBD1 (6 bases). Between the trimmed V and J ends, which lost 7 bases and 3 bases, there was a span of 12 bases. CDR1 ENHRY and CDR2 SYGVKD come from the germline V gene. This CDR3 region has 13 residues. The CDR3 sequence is CAITRDIDYGYTF. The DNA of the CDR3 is TGTGCCATCACACGGGACATTGACTATGGCTACACCTTC.

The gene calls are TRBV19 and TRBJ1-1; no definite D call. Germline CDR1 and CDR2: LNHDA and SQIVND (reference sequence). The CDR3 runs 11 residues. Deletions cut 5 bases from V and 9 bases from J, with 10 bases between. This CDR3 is CASSWTGKAFF. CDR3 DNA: TGTGCCAGTAGTTGGACGGGGAAAGCTTTCTTT.

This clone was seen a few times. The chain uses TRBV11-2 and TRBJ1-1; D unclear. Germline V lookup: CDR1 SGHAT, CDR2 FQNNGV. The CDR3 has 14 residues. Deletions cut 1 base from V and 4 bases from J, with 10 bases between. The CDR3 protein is CASSLAPAVTEAFF. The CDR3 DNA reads TGTGCCAGCAGCTTAGCCCCCGCGGTCACTGAAGCTTTCTTT.

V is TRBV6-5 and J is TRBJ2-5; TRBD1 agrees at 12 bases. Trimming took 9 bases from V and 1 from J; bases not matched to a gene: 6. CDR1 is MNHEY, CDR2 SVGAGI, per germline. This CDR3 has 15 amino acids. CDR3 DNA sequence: TGTGCCAGGATAGGGACAGGGGGCTTCCAAGAGACCCAGTACTTC. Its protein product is CARIGTGGFQETQYF.

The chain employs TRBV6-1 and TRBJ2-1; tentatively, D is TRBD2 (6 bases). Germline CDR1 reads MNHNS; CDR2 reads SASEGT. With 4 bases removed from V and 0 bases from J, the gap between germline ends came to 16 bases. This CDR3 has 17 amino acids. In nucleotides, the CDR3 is TGTGCCAGCAGTGGACCGGGTGGGAGGAGCTCCTACAATGAGCAGTTCTTC. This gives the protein CASSGPGGRSSYNEQFF.

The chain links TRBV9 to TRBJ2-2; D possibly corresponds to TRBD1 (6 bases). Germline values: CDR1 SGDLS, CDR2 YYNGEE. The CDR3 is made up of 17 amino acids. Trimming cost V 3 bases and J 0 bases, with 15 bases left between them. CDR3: CASSALPGTSNTGELFF. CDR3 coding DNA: TGTGCCAGCAGCGCCTTACCCGGGACATCGAACACCGGGGAGCTGTTTTTT.

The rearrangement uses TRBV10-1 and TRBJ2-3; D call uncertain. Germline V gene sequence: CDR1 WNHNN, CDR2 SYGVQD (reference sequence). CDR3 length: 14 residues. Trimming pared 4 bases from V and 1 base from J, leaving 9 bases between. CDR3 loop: CASSVRQGTDTQYF. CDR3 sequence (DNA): TGCGCCAGCAGTGTCCGGCAGGGCACAGATACGCAGTATTTT.

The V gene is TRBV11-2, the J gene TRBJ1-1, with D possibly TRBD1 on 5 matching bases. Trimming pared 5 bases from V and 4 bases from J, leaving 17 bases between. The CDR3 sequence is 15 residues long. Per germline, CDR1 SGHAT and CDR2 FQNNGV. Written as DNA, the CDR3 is TGTGCCAGCAGCCTACCGGGGGGGGGAGGCACTGAAGCTTTCTTT. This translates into CASSLPGGGGTEAFF. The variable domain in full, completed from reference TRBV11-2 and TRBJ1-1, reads EAGVAQSPRYKIIEKRQSVAFWCNPISGHATLYWYQQILGQGPKLLIQFQNNGVVDDSQLPKDRFSAERLKGVDSTLKIQPAKLEDSAVYLCASSLPGGGGTEAFFGQGTRLTVV.

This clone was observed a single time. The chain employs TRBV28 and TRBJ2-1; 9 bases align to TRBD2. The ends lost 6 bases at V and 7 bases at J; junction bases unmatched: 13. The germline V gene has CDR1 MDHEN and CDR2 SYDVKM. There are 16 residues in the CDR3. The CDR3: CASSLGRGGPYNEQFF. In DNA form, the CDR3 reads TGTGCCAGCAGCCTAGGGCGGGGGGGCCCGTATAATGAGCAGTTCTTC.

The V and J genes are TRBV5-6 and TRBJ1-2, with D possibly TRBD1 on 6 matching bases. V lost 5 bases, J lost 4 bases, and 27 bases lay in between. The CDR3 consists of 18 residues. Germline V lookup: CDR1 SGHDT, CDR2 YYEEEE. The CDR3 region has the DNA TGTGCCAGCAGTACCCGGGACACCCGTGGTGGATTGCGCTATGGCTACACCTTC. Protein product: CASSTRDTRGGLRYGYTF.

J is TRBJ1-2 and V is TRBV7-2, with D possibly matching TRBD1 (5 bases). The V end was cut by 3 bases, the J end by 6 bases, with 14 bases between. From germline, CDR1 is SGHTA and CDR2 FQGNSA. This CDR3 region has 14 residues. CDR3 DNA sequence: TGTGCCAGCAGCTTCCTTGGGGCAGGCGATGGCTACACCTTC. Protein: CASSFLGAGDGYTF.

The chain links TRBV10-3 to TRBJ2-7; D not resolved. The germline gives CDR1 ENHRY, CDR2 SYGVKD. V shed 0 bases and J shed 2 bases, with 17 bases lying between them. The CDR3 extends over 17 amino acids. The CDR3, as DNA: TGTGCCATCAGTGAGTCGACTTTTTTTGAGGCGGCCTACGAGCAGTACTTC. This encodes CAISESTFFEAAYEQYF.

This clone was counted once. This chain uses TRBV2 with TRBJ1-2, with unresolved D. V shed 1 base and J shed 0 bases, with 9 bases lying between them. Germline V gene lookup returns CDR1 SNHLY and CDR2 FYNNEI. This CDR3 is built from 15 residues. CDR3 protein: CASSEDRVSNYGYTF. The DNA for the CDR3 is TGTGCCAGCAGTGAAGACAGAGTATCTAACTATGGCTACACCTTC.

Here the CDR3 reads CASSYTNRDQPQHF. For the CDR3, the DNA is TGTGCCAGCAGTTACACCAACAGGGATCAGCCCCAGCATTTT. This chain connects TRBV6-6 to TRBJ1-5; tentative D call: TRBD1 (6 bases). This CDR3 has 14 amino acids. CDR1 MNHNY and CDR2 SVGAGI come from the germline V gene (reference sequence). V was clipped by 2 bases and J by 5 bases, with 10 bases between them.

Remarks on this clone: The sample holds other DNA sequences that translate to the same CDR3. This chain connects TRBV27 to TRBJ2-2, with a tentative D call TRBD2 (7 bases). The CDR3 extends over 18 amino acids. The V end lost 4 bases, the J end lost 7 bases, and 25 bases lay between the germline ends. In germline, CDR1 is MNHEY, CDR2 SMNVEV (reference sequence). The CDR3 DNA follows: TGTGCCAGCAGTTCCCCCCCAGGGAGGGGGGCCGGAGGCGGGGAGCTGTTTTTT. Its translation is CASSSPPGRGAGGGELFF.

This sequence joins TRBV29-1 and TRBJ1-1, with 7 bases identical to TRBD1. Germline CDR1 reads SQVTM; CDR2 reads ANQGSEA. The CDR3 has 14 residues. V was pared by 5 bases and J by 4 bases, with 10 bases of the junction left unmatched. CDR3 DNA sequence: TGCAGCGTTACAAACAGGGGCCTGGGCACTGAAGCTTTCTTT. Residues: CSVTNRGLGTEAFF.